This T cell receptor (beta chain) was captured by sequencing in a study of blood T cell repertoires in COVID-19. Germline-derived CDR1 and CDR2 are SGHKS and YYEKEE (reference sequence). With V trimmed by 0 bases and J by 1 base, 10 bases remained unmatched. The CDR3 runs to 18 residues. TCRdb's copy holds only in-frame clones and misses some; the assay was immunoSEQ multiplex PCR. Among roughly 340,000 clones listed, about 89% were seen once. Specimen: peripheral blood. The rearrangement uses TRBV5-5 and TRBJ1-1, with 9 bases aligning to TRBD1. The sequence came from a woman in her forties or fifties with COVID-19, enrolled during active disease. This chain's CDR3 is CASSLGILKGQGNTEAFF. The CDR3 DNA is TGTGCCAGCAGCTTGGGAATATTAAAGGGACAGGGGAACACTGAAGCTTTCTTT.